The clone carrying this TCR beta chain has only a few counts. Antigen specificity is unknown. This CDR3 has 14 amino acids. The V gene end was trimmed by 7 bases and the J gene end by 1 base; junction bases not matched to a gene: 4. The record originates from a study of T cell repertoires in cytomegalovirus infection. The overall study: Carrying CMV and the relevant HLA type showed in public TCR beta signatures.

From the reads, TCRdb called clonotypes with MiXCR, one entry per CDR3 protein. The data contain roughly 280,000 distinct CDR3 sequences, roughly a fifth of them singletons. The study, taken as a whole, reports: Within the response measured ex vivo, HLA-C-restricted CMV-specific TCR beta clonotypes were dominant.

The TCR comes from a human donor in good health (CMV status not recorded). Some clones in this sample may be carry-over from other donors' samples. The specimen comprised cultured PBMCs, sampled from culture after CMV antigen stimulation. This rearrangement joins TRBV12-3 or TRBV12-4 to TRBJ1-1; TRBD1 matches 9 bases. The CDR3 region is CASMSGQGNTEAFF. In nucleotides, the CDR3 is TGTGCCAGCATGTCGGGACAGGGGAACACTGAAGCTTTCTTT.